This T cell receptor (beta chain) is from a study of CD8 T cells in Susac syndrome. For the study at large: The sequenced Susac syndrome patients included about six who had clinically active disease and roughly 8 who were in remission. Study conclusions and caveats: CD8+ clonal expansion in Susac was maximal in TEMRA cells and in active patients.

An amount of RNA that ranged from about 0.45 to 1 ug was reverse transcribed with random hexamers. The method of amplification for TCR beta CDR3 was immunoSEQ multiplex PCR, covering 54 Vbeta and 13 Jbeta. One entry per CDR3 protein results from TCRdb running MiXCR on the immunoSEQ multiplex PCR reads. The repertoire includes 100,000 to 150,000 distinct CDR3 sequences, about 93% of them detected once, and 0.21% sits in the top ten. The CDR3 extends over 14 amino acids. Per germline, CDR1 SGHVS and CDR2 FQNEAQ. Trimming left V 0 bases short and J 2 bases short, with 5 bases between. In the case of this clonotype: Its antigen is not identified.

The sequenced material came from CD8+ T cells from PBMCs. This sequence originates from a human donor with Susac syndrome. The chain combines TRBV7-8 with TRBJ1-3, with D unclear. The CDR3 nucleotides are TGTGCCAGCAGCTTAGCCCTCCCTGGAAACACCATATATTTT. Translated: CASSLALPGNTIYF.